The next 32 T cell receptor beta chains were all read from a single sample in a study of blood T cell repertoires in COVID-19. Clones were read by immunoSEQ multiplex PCR, and TCRdb kept only the in-frame ones, dropping some. The sample records hundreds of thousands of clones, 65% to 90% being singletons. The sequencing input was peripheral blood. The receptors stem from a human donor in a cohort sampled during active COVID-19.

V and J are TRBV2 and TRBJ2-5; TRBD2 matches 8 bases. CDR3 length: 16 amino acids. The germline V gene has CDR1 SNHLY and CDR2 FYNNEI. J gave up 5 bases and V 5 bases, and 13 bases lay outside the gene matches. CDR3 sequence reads: CASSSTTGTRGETQYF. Written as DNA, the CDR3 is TGTGCCAGCAGTTCTACGACCGGGACTAGAGGGGAGACCCAGTACTTC.

V and J are TRBV4-2 and TRBJ2-7; the match to TRBD1 covers 8 bases. The CDR3 sequence is 15 residues long. The J segment lost 3 bases and the V segment lost 4 bases, leaving 8 bases of the junction unmatched. Germline CDR1 LGHNA, CDR2 YNFKEQ. CDR3 in amino acids: CASSPRSTGDYEQYF. The CDR3, as DNA: TGTGCCAGCAGCCCACGCTCGACAGGGGACTACGAGCAGTACTTC.

Only a few counts were recorded for this clone. The rearrangement joins TRBV27 to TRBJ2-3, with D hard to call. Germline V lookup: CDR1 MNHEY, CDR2 SMNVEV (reference sequence). The CDR3 is made up of 13 amino acids. With 5 bases removed from V and 5 bases from J, the gap between germline ends came to 11 bases. As DNA, the CDR3 is TGTGCCAGCAGTAGAACAGACCGAGATACGCAGTATTTT. Translation gives CASSRTDRDTQYF.

J is TRBJ1-1 and V is TRBV7-2, with D perhaps matching TRBD1 (6 bases). The V gene lost 6 bases and the J gene lost 2 bases, with 13 bases spanning the gap. This CDR3 spans 14 amino acids. CDR1 is SGHTA, CDR2 FQGNSA, per germline. CDR3 sequence (DNA): TGTGCCAGCAGGAACCGGGACATCAACACTGAAGCTTTCTTT. Its translation: CASRNRDINTEAFF.

The J gene is TRBJ1-1, the V gene TRBV18; TRBD1 is a possible D gene (5 bases). Germline V gene lookup returns CDR1 KGHSH and CDR2 LQKENI. Trimming left V 4 bases short and J 10 bases short, with 19 bases between. The CDR3 length is 14 residues. The CDR3 DNA reads TGTGCCAGCTCACTCGCTGAGACAGACAAGGGAGCTTTCTTT. As protein: CASSLAETDKGAFF.

This clone appeared once. The V call is TRBV6-5, the J call TRBJ1-1; tentative D call: TRBD1 (5 bases). Trimming removed 7 bases from V and 4 bases from J, with 16 bases in between. Germline V gene data show CDR1 as MNHEY and CDR2 as SVGAGI. The CDR3 has 14 amino acids. The CDR3 sequence: CASTLGGDSTEAFF. The CDR3 region has the DNA TGTGCCAGCACCCTAGGAGGGGACTCCACTGAAGCTTTCTTT.

J is TRBJ2-2 and V is TRBV19, with TRBD1 matching 7 bases. The CDR3 length is 14 residues. The V and J ends lost 8 bases and 5 bases, in that order; junction bases with no gene match: 8. CDR1 is LNHDA, CDR2 SQIVND, per germline (reference sequence). The CDR3 is CASLSRGRTGELFF. CDR3 bases: TGTGCCAGTTTATCCAGGGGGAGAACCGGGGAGCTGTTTTTT. The variable domain in full, with the rest retrieved from reference TRBV19 and TRBJ2-2, is DGGITQSPKYLFRKEGQNVTLSCEQNLNHDAMYWYRQDPGQGLRLIYYSQIVNDFQKGDIAEGYSVSREKKESFPLTVTSAQKNPTAFYLCASLSRGRTGELFFGEGSRLTVL.

This chain connects TRBV21-1 to TRBJ2-5; no check of the table's D call, TRBD2, against the DNA was made. TRBV21-1 is reported as a pseudogene. The length of the CDR3 is 16 residues. The CDR3 spells CASSKAASGIQETQYF. Written as DNA, the CDR3 is TGTGCCAGCAGCAAAGCGGCTAGCGGTATCCAAGAGACCCAGTACTTC.

About this clone: The junction shows a germline mismatch at one end, possibly a read error. The V gene is TRBV28, the J gene TRBJ2-1; TRBD2 matches at 7 bases. CDR3 length: 14 residues. Germline V gene lookup returns CDR1 MDHEN and CDR2 SYDVKM. In nucleotides, the CDR3 is TGTGCCAGCAGTTTGGGAGGGCCGGGGAATGAGCAGCTCTTC. Its protein product is CASSLGGPGNEQLF. Using reference TRBV28 and TRBJ2-1 for the parts outside the CDR3, the full variable domain is DVKVTQSSRYLVKRTGEKVFLECVQDMDHENMFWYRQDPGLGLRLIYFSYDVKMKEKGDIPEGYSVSREKKERFSLILESASTNQTSMYLCASSLGGPGNEQLFGPGTRLTVL.

This chain joins TRBV5-6 and TRBJ2-1; 7 bases map to TRBD1. CDR3 length equals 15 residues. CDR1 is SGHDT, CDR2 YYEEEE, per germline. V was pared by 6 bases and J by 4 bases, with 10 bases of the junction left unmatched. CDR3 DNA: TGTGCCAGCACCGTAGGGACAGACGAATACAATGAGCAGTTCTTC. Protein sequence: CASTVGTDEYNEQFF.

V gene TRBV3-1 (or the pseudogene TRBV3-2) combines with J gene TRBJ1-1; no definite D call. CDR1 is LGHDT, CDR2 YNNKEL, per germline (reference sequence). The length of the CDR3 is 12 residues. Deletions cut 1 base from V and 7 bases from J, with 7 bases between. This CDR3 reads CASSQGGIEAFF. CDR3 in DNA: TGTGCCAGCAGCCAAGGAGGGATTGAAGCTTTCTTT.

This clone has a count of ten or more. The CDR3 bases are TGTGCCAGCAGTTTATCGTCGTGGGGGTTCCGGGAGGACTCTGGAAACACCATATATTTT. Protein product: CASSLSSWGFREDSGNTIYF. The chain has TRBV28 and TRBJ1-3, with D perhaps matching TRBD1 (5 bases). Germline V gives CDR1 MDHEN, CDR2 SYDVKM. V was shortened by 1 base and J by 0 bases, with 22 bases between the two germline ends. The CDR3 length is 20 residues.

This chain links TRBV10-2 with TRBJ2-7, with 8 positions matching TRBD2. The CDR3 has 15 residues. The J segment lost 0 bases and the V segment lost 3 bases, leaving 4 bases of the junction unmatched. Germline V gene sequence: CDR1 WSHSY, CDR2 SAAADI. The CDR3 sequence is CASSEGSGNSYEQYF. CDR3 bases: TGCGCCAGCAGTGAAGGTAGCGGGAACTCCTACGAGCAGTACTTC.

The chain joins TRBV21-1 to TRBJ2-1; the table names TRBD2, a call not compared with the DNA. TRBV21-1 is flagged as a pseudogene. The CDR3 consists of 15 residues. The CDR3 loop is CASSFRTSVGNEQFF. The CDR3 nucleotides are TGTGCCAGCAGCTTTCGGACTAGCGTGGGGAATGAGCAGTTCTTC.

The CDR3 spells CASSLYYEQYF. The CDR3 region has the DNA TGTGCCAGCAGTCTTTACTACGAGCAGTACTTC. This chain links TRBV6-1 with TRBJ2-7; D gene ambiguous. The CDR3 has 11 amino acids. From germline, CDR1 is MNHNS and CDR2 SASEGT. Trimming left V 5 bases short and J 3 bases short, with 5 bases between.

The chain recombines TRBV18 with TRBJ1-5, with TRBD1 identical over 8 bases. Germline V lookup: CDR1 KGHSH, CDR2 LQKENI. Trimming removed 6 bases from V and 7 bases from J; junction bases left unmatched: 11. The CDR3 length is 15 residues. Written as DNA, the CDR3 is TGTGCCAGCTCGACGTTACAGGGGGAGGAACAGCCCCAGCATTTT. Its translation: CASSTLQGEEQPQHF.

The chain couples TRBV5-1 to TRBJ2-3; TRBD2 might be the D (5 bases). This CDR3 comprises 16 residues. With 0 bases removed from V and 6 bases from J, the gap between germline ends came to 17 bases. Looked up from germline, CDR1 is SGHRS and CDR2 is YFSETQ. This CDR3 is CASSLGADSHSDTQYF. CDR3 in DNA: TGCGCCAGCAGCTTGGGCGCGGACTCCCACTCCGATACGCAGTATTTT.

The CDR3 nucleotides are TGTGCCACCAGTCCCCGGGAGAACTATGGCTACACCTTC. Translation gives CATSPRENYGYTF. The chain carries TRBV24-1 and TRBJ1-2; the D is unclear. The V end lost 6 bases, the J end lost 2 bases, and 9 bases lay between the germline ends. CDR1 is KGHDR, CDR2 SFDVKD, per germline. The CDR3 loop spans 13 amino acids.

This clone was seen a few times. Other DNA sequences in the sample encode the same CDR3. The chain links TRBV28 to TRBJ1-1; D perhaps matches TRBD1 (5 bases). The CDR3 extends over 14 amino acids. Deletions cut 3 bases from V and 5 bases from J, with 13 bases between. Germline V gives CDR1 MDHEN, CDR2 SYDVKM. CDR3 protein: CASSFGQGITEAFF. In DNA, the CDR3 is TGTGCCAGCAGTTTCGGTCAGGGAATTACTGAAGCTTTCTTT.

Of note for this clone: At one boundary the junction diverges from the germline segment, which might be a read error. The V and J genes are TRBV6-1 and TRBJ2-7; TRBD1 matches at 7 bases. The germline V gene has CDR1 MNHNS and CDR2 SASEGT. The CDR3 is made up of 15 amino acids. The DNA for the CDR3 is TGTGCCAGCAGAGAAGGGGGCAGCTCCCTCTACGAGCAGTACTTC. Its protein product is CASREGGSSLYEQYF.

The chain recombines TRBV4-2 with TRBJ2-7, with 8 bases lining up with TRBD2. The V and J ends lost 7 bases and 4 bases, in that order; junction bases with no gene match: 12. This CDR3 comprises 15 residues. CDR1 and CDR2 (germline): LGHNA, YNFKEQ. CDR3 sequence: CASTPGTGGRYEQYF. The CDR3 DNA reads TGTGCCAGCACCCCAGGTACGGGAGGGAGATACGAGCAGTACTTC.

The chain is built from TRBV10-3 and TRBJ2-1, with D hard to call. This CDR3 region has 14 residues. Germline values: CDR1 ENHRY, CDR2 SYGVKD. V was cut by 0 bases and J by 5 bases, with 8 bases left in between. The CDR3 DNA reads TGTGCCATCAGTGAGTCCGGAGCGCACAATGAGCAGTTCTTC. Translated, it gives CAISESGAHNEQFF.

The J gene is TRBJ2-3, the V gene TRBV5-1; no definite D call. The CDR3 is 14 residues long. CDR1 and CDR2 (germline): SGHRS, YFSETQ. V was clipped by 7 bases and J by 3 bases, with 15 bases between them. This CDR3 is CASVVQPGTDTQYF. As DNA, the CDR3 is TGCGCCAGCGTCGTGCAACCGGGTACAGATACGCAGTATTTT.

V usage is TRBV27 and J usage is TRBJ2-7; tentative D call: TRBD1 (5 bases). The CDR3 is 17 residues long. V was shortened by 0 bases and J by 0 bases, with 15 bases between the two germline ends. Germline-derived CDR1 and CDR2 are MNHEY and SMNVEV (reference sequence). As DNA, the CDR3 is TGTGCCAGCAGTTTATCGTACGACAGTTCTCTCTCCTACGAGCAGTACTTC. It codes for CASSLSYDSSLSYEQYF.

The V call is TRBV21-1, the J call TRBJ1-5; the D segment call TRBD1 is taken from the table without a DNA check. TRBV21-1 is a recognized pseudogene. The CDR3 runs to 16 residues. The CDR3 DNA reads TGTGCCAGCAGCCTCTTCCCGGGACACCGCAATCAGCCCCAGCATTTT. Encoded protein: CASSLFPGHRNQPQHF.

The rearrangement joins TRBV9 to TRBJ2-1, with TRBD2 as a possible D gene (6 bases). The germline V gene has CDR1 SGDLS and CDR2 YYNGEE. V was trimmed by 0 bases and J by 3 bases, leaving 7 bases between them. The CDR3 length is 14 residues. CDR3 in DNA: TGTGCCAGCAGCGTAGGTAGCGGCTACAATGAGCAGTTCTTC. It encodes CASSVGSGYNEQFF.

The rearrangement joins TRBV27 to TRBJ1-1, with D possibly being TRBD1 (6 bases). Germline assignment: CDR1 MNHEY and CDR2 SMNVEV (reference sequence). The CDR3 consists of 16 residues. Trimming removed 3 bases from V and 1 base from J, with 15 bases in between. The CDR3 DNA sequence: TGTGCCAGCAGTTTGTTGGGCAGGGGATCGAACACTGAAGCTTTCTTT. Its translation: CASSLLGRGSNTEAFF.

The J gene is TRBJ2-2, the V gene TRBV5-1, with 10 bases identical to TRBD2. The CDR3 sequence is 15 residues long. V was pared by 5 bases and J by 4 bases, with 5 bases of the junction left unmatched. The germline gives CDR1 SGHRS, CDR2 YFSETQ. The CDR3 loop reads CASSGLAELTGELFF. In DNA, the CDR3 is TGCGCCAGCAGTGGACTAGCGGAGCTCACCGGGGAGCTGTTTTTT.

The chain employs TRBV6-2 or TRBV6-3 and TRBJ2-5; perhaps TRBD2 as D (5 bases). V was trimmed by 0 bases and J by 6 bases, leaving 11 bases between them. This CDR3 spans 14 amino acids. Germline assignment: CDR1 MNHEY and CDR2 SVGEGT. DNA of the CDR3: TGTGCCAGCAGTTACTCGAGGGCTAGTAAGACCCAGTACTTC. Protein: CASSYSRASKTQYF.

The table lists this clone with a count of one. This chain connects TRBV28 to TRBJ1-1; no definite D call. The germline V gene encodes CDR1 MDHEN and CDR2 SYDVKM. The CDR3 has 14 amino acids. V lost 7 bases and J 1 base, leaving 13 bases between the germline ends. The CDR3 loop reads CASILSQRNTEAFF. CDR3 sequence (DNA): TGTGCCAGCATCCTCTCACAACGGAACACTGAAGCTTTCTTT.

The chain joins TRBV18 to TRBJ1-4; 7 bases match TRBD1. The CDR3 contains 16 residues. Trimming at V came to 3 bases and at J to 0 bases, leaving 4 bases not matched to a gene. From germline, CDR1 is KGHSH and CDR2 LQKENI. In nucleotides, the CDR3 is TGTGCCAGCTCACCGGGACAGCCTACAACTAATGAAAAACTGTTTTTT. The encoded protein is CASSPGQPTTNEKLFF.

The chain combines TRBV7-8 with TRBJ2-5; TRBD2 matches at 10 bases. The CDR3 consists of 15 residues. The J segment lost 6 bases and the V segment lost 5 bases, leaving 9 bases of the junction unmatched. CDR1 is SGHVS and CDR2 is FQNEAQ in the germline V gene. As DNA, the CDR3 is TGTGCCAGCAGCGCCGGGACTAGCGCGCCGAAGACCCAGTACTTC. It codes for CASSAGTSAPKTQYF.